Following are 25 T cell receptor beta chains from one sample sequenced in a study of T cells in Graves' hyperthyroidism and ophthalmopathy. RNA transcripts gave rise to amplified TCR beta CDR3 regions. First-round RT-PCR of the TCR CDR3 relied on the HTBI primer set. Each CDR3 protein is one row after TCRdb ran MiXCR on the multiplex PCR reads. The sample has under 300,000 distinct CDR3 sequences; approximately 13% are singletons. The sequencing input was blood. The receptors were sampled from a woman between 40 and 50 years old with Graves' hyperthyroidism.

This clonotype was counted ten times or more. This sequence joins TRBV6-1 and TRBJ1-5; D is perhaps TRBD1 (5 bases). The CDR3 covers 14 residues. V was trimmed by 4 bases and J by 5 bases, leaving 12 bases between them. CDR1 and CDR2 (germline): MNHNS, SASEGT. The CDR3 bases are TGTGCCAGCAGTGGACCGGGACTGTATCAGCCCCAGCATTTT. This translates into CASSGPGLYQPQHF.

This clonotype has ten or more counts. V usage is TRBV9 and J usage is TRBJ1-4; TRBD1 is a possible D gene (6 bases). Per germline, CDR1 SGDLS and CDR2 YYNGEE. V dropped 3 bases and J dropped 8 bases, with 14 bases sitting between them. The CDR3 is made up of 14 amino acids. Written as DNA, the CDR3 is TGTGCCAGCAGCGGAAGGGGGTTAAGGGAAAAACTGTTTTTT. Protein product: CASSGRGLREKLFF.

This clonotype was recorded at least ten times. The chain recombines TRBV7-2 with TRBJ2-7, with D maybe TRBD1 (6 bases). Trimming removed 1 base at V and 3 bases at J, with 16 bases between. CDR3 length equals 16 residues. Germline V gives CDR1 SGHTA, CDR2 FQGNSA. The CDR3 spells CASSLGGGGGYYEQYF. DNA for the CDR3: TGTGCCAGCAGCTTAGGAGGGGGTGGCGGATACTACGAGCAGTACTTC.

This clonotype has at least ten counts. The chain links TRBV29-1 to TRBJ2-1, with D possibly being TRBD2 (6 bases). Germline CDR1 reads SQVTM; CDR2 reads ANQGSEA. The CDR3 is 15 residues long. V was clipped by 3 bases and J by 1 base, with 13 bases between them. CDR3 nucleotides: TGCAGCGTTGAGGCGGGAAGAGGGTCCTACAATGAGCAGTTCTTC. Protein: CSVEAGRGSYNEQFF.

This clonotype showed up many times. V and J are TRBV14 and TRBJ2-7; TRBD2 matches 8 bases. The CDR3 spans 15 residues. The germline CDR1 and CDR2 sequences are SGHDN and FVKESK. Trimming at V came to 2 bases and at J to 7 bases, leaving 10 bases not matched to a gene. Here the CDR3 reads CASSQFRGGLPEQYF. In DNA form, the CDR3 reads TGTGCCAGCAGCCAATTCCGGGGGGGGCTGCCGGAGCAGTACTTC.

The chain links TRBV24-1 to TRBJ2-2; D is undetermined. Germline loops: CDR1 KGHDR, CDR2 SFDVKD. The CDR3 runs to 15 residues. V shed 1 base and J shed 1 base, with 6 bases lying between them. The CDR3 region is CATSDFGLNTGELFF. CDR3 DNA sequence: TGTGCCACCAGTGATTTCGGATTGAACACCGGGGAGCTGTTTTTT.

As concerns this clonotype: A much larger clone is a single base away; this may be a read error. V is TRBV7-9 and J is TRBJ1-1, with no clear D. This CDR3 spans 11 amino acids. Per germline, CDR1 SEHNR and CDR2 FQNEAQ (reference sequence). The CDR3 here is CASSANTEASF. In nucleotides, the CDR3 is TGTGCCAGCAGCGCGAACACTGAAGCTTCCTTT. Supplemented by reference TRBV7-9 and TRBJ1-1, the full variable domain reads DTGVSQNPRHKITKRGQNVTFRCDPISEHNRLYWYRQTLGQGPEFLTYFQNEAQLEKSRLLSDRFSAERPKGSFSTLEIQRTEQGDSAMYLCASSANTEASFGQGTRLTVV.

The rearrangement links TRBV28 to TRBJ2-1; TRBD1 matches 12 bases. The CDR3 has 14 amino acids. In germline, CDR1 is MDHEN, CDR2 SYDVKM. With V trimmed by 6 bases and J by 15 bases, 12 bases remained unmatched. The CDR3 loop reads CASRVGTGGGRRFF. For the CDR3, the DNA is TGTGCCAGCAGGGTCGGGACAGGGGGCGGTAGGAGGTTCTTC.

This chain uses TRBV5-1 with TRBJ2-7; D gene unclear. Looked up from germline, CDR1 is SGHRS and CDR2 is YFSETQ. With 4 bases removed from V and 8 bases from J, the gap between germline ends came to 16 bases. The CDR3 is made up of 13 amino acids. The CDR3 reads CASSPRWAEKQYF. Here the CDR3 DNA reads TGCGCCAGCAGCCCGAGGTGGGCGGAGAAGCAGTACTTC. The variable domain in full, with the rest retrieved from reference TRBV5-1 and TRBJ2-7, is KAGVTQTPRYLIKTRGQQVTLSCSPISGHRSVSWYQQTPGQGLQFLFEYFSETQRNKGNFPGRFSGRQFSNSRSEMNVSTLELGDSALYLCASSPRWAEKQYFGPGTRLTVT.

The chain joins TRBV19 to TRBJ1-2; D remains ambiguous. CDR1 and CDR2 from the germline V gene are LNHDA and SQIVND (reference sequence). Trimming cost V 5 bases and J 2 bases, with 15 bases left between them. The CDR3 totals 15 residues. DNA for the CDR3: TGTGCCAGTAGTCCGGGATGGAGAGGCAACTATGGCTACACCTTC. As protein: CASSPGWRGNYGYTF.

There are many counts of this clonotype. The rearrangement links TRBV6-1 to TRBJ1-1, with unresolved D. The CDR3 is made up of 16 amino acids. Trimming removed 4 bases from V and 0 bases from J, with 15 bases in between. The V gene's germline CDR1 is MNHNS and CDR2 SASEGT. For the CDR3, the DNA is TGTGCCAGCAGTGTTGGGTCAGGATCCATGAACACTGAAGCTTTCTTT. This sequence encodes CASSVGSGSMNTEAFF.

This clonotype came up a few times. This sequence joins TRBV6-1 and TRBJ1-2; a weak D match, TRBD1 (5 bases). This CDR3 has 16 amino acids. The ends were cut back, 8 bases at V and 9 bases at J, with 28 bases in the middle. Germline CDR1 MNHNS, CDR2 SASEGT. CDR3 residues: CASAPATGTYKASYTF. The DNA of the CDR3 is TGTGCCAGCGCCCCGGCTACCGGGACCTATAAGGCCAGCTACACCTTC.

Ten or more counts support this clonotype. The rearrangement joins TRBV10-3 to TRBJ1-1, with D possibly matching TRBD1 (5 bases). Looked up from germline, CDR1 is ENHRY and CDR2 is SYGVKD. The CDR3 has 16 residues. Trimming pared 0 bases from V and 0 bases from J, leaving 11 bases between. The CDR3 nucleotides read TGTGCCATCAGTGAGTCATGGGGGAACATGAACACTGAAGCTTTCTTT. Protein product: CAISESWGNMNTEAFF.

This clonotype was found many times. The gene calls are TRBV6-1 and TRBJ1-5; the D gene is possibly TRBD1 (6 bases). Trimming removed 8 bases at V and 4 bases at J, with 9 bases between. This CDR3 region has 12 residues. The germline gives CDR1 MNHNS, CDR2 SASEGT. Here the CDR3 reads CASHRENQPQHF. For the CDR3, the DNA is TGTGCCAGCCACAGGGAGAATCAGCCCCAGCATTTT.

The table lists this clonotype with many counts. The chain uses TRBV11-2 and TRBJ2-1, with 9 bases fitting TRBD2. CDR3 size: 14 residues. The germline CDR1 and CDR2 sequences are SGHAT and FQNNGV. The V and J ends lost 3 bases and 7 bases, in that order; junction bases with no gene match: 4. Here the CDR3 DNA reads TGTGCCAGCAGCTTTCGGACTAGCGAGAATGAGCAGTTCTTC. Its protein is CASSFRTSENEQFF.

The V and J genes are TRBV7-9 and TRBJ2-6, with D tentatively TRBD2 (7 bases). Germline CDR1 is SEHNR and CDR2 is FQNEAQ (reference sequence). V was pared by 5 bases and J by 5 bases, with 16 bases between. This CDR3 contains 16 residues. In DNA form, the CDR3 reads TGTGCCAGCAGCCGGATGGGGGGGCGAAGGGCCAACGTCCTGACTTTC. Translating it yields CASSRMGGRRANVLTF.

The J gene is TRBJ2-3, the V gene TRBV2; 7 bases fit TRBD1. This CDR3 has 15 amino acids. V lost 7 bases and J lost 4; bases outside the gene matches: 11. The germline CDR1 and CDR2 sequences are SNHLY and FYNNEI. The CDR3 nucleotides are TGTGCCAGCACAATAGGGGGCTTAGAGGCAGATACGCAGTATTTT. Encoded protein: CASTIGGLEADTQYF.

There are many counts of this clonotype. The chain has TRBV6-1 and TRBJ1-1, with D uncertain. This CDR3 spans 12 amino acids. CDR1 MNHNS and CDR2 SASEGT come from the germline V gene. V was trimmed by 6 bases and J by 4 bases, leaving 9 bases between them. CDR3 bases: TGTGCCAGCAGGGAACGTGGCACTGAAGCTTTCTTT. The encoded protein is CASRERGTEAFF.

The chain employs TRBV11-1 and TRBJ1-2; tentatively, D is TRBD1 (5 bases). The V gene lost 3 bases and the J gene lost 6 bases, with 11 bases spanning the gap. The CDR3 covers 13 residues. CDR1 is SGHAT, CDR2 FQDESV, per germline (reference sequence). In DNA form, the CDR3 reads TGTGCCAGCAGCTTGTTGCGGGGGAATGGCTACACCTTC. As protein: CASSLLRGNGYTF.

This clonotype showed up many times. CDR3 nucleotide sequence: TGTGCCAGCAGGTCTTCCAGGGGGAGGACTGAAGCTTTCTTT. It codes for CASRSSRGRTEAFF. The chain carries TRBV6-2 or TRBV6-3 and TRBJ1-1, with TRBD1 identical over 7 bases. The CDR3 length is 14 residues. CDR1 is MNHEY and CDR2 is SVGEGT in the germline V gene. The ends lost 6 bases at V and 5 bases at J; junction bases unmatched: 9.

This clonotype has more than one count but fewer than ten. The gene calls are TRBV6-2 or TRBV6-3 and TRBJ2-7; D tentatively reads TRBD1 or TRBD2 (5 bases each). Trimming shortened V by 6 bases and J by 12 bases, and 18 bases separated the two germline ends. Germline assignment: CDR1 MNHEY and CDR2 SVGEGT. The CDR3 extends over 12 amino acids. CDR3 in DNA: TGTGCCAGCAGCAGCCGGGACCCGATGCCGTACTTC. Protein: CASSSRDPMPYF.

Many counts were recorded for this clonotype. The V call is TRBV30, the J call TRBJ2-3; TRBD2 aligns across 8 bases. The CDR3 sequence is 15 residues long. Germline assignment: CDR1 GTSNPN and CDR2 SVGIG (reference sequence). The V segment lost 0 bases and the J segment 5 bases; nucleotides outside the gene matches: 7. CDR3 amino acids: CAWSVTGGPKDTQYF. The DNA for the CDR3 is TGTGCCTGGAGTGTGACGGGAGGGCCGAAAGATACGCAGTATTTT. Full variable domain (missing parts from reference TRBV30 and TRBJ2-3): SQTIHQWPATLVQPVGSPLSLECTVEGTSNPNLYWYRQAAGRGLQLLFYSVGIGQISSEVPQNLSASRPQDRQFILSSKKLLLSDSGFYLCAWSVTGGPKDTQYFGPGTRLTVL.

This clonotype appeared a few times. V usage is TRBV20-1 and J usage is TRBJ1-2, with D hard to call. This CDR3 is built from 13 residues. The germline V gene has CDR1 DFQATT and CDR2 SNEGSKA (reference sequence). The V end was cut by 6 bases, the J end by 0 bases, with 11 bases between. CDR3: CSAVDGSNYGYTF. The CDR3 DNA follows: TGCAGTGCCGTCGATGGGTCTAACTATGGCTACACCTTC.

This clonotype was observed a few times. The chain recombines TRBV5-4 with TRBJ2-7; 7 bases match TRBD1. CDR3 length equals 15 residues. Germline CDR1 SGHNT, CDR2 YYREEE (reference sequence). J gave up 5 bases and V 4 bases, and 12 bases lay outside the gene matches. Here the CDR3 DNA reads TGTGCCAGCAGCCCTCACCCGGGACAGCGTGACGAGCAGTACTTC. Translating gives CASSPHPGQRDEQYF.

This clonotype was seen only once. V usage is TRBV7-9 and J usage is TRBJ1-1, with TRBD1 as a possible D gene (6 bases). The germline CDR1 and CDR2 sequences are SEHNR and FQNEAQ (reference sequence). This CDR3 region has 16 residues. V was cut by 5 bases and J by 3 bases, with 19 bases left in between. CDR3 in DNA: TGTGCCAGCAGCCTAGGGGTGGGGGGCTCTTACACTGAAGCTTTCTTT. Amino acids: CASSLGVGGSYTEAFF.